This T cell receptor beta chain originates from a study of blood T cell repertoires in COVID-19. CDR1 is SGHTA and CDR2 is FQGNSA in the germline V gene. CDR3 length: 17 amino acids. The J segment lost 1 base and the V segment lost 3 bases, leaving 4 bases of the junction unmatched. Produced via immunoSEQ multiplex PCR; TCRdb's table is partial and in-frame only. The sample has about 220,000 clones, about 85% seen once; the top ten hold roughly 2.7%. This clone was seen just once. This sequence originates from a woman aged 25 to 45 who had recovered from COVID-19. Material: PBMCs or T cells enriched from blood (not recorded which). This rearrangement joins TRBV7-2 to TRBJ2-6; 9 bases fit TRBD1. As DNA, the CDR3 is TGTGCCAGCAGCTTGGACAGGGGACTATCTGGGGCCAACGTCCTGACTTTC. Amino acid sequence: CASSLDRGLSGANVLTF.